The 28 T cell receptor beta chains given below trace back to one sample, sequenced in a study of post-analysis software for immune sequencing data. Their target antigens are unknown. The TCR beta cDNA libraries carried unique molecular identifiers. TCRdb passed the PCR reads through MiXCR, listing each CDR3 protein once. In the table there are about 430,000 distinct CDR3 sequences, approximately 37% of which are singletons. General study points: The five TRBV segments detected at higher frequency in patients than in controls included TRBV5-6, TRBV5-1 and TRBV20-1.

Sample: blood. These receptors all come from a girl under 10 years old with multiple sclerosis.

This clonotype was seen a handful of times. The chain links TRBV20-1 to TRBJ2-7; 9 bases are a match to TRBD2. Per germline, CDR1 DFQATT and CDR2 SNEGSKA (reference sequence). The CDR3 sequence is 14 residues long. Losses at the gene ends were 7 bases for V and 2 bases for J; bases not matched to a gene: 9. CDR3 DNA: TGCAGTGTGGTCGGGGGCGGGAGGGCCTACGAGCAGTACTTC. It yields the protein CSVVGGGRAYEQYF.

This rearrangement joins TRBV7-2 to TRBJ2-1, with a possible D match to TRBD1 (5 bases). V shed 5 bases and J shed 7 bases, with 15 bases lying between them. Per the germline V gene, CDR1 is SGHTA and CDR2 is FQGNSA. This CDR3 is 14 amino acids long. The CDR3 reads CASSPTARVNEQFF. The CDR3 DNA sequence: TGTGCCAGCAGCCCAACCGCCAGGGTTAATGAGCAGTTCTTC.

This clonotype was picked up many times. This chain links TRBV7-9 with TRBJ2-5; D not certain. CDR3 length: 13 residues. Deletions cut 3 bases from V and 3 bases from J, with 8 bases between. Germline CDR1 is SEHNR and CDR2 is FQNEAQ (reference sequence). The CDR3 region has the DNA TGTGCCAGCAGCTTTCCGCACAAAGAGACCCAGTACTTC. Amino acids: CASSFPHKETQYF.

This clonotype was recorded a few times. The chain links TRBV5-5 to TRBJ1-6, with D maybe TRBD1 (5 bases). Looked up from germline, CDR1 is SGHKS and CDR2 is YYEKEE (reference sequence). The V end was cut by 3 bases, the J end by 6 bases, with 13 bases between. The CDR3 extends over 15 amino acids. Here the CDR3 DNA reads TGTGCCAGCAGCTGGCGGGGGTTCGGTAATTCACCCCTCCACTTT. Translation gives CASSWRGFGNSPLHF. The whole variable domain, remainder taken from reference TRBV5-5 and TRBJ1-6, is DAGVTQSPTHLIKTRGQQVTLRCSPISGHKSVSWYQQVLGQGPQFIFQYYEKEERGRGNFPDRFSARQFPNYSSELNVNALLLGDSALYLCASSWRGFGNSPLHFGNGTRLTVT.

CDR3 nucleotides: TGTGCCTCGTCAGGGGCCAGGATAAGCAATCAGCCCCAGCATTTT. Translation gives CASSGARISNQPQHF. The rearrangement links TRBV19 to TRBJ1-5, with TRBD1 as a possible D gene (6 bases). The CDR3 has 15 amino acids. Per the germline V gene, CDR1 is LNHDA and CDR2 is SQIVND (reference sequence). The V and J ends lost 11 bases and 1 base respectively, with 18 bases between them.

The CDR3 DNA is TGTGCCAGCAGCTTTCGGTGGGATACGCAGTATTTT. It specifies CASSFRWDTQYF. V usage is TRBV7-2 and J usage is TRBJ2-3; no clear D gene. The V and J ends lost 3 bases and 6 bases respectively, with 7 bases between them. Germline CDR1 SGHTA, CDR2 FQGNSA. The CDR3 is 12 residues long.

The chain carries TRBV9 and TRBJ2-5; D call uncertain. Trimming removed 2 bases at V and 1 base at J, with 12 bases between. Germline values: CDR1 SGDLS, CDR2 YYNGEE. This CDR3 is built from 15 residues. The CDR3 region has the DNA TGTGCCAGCAGCGTTGTTTGGGGTTTCCAAGAGACCCAGTACTTC. It encodes CASSVVWGFQETQYF.

The rearrangement links TRBV6-2 or TRBV6-3 to TRBJ2-7, with 9 bases aligning to TRBD1. Germline assignment: CDR1 MNHEY and CDR2 SVGEGT. With 5 bases clipped from V and 6 bases from J, the junction kept 20 bases outside the gene matches. The CDR3 loop spans 18 amino acids. CDR3 loop: CASSSGAVRDRARGEQYF. Written as DNA, the CDR3 is TGTGCCAGCAGTAGTGGAGCGGTGAGGGACAGGGCCCGAGGCGAGCAGTACTTC.

Only one count was recorded for this clonotype. The rearrangement uses TRBV12-3 or TRBV12-4 and TRBJ2-5, with TRBD1 matching 8 bases. This CDR3 contains 14 residues. Trimming took 5 bases from V and 11 from J; bases not matched to a gene: 13. DNA of the CDR3: TGTGCCAGCAGTAAACAGGGGGTAGGCAATGAGCAGTACTTC. Translating it yields CASSKQGVGNEQYF.

This clonotype was detected only a few times. V usage is TRBV7-2 and J usage is TRBJ2-3; 9 nucleotides align to TRBD2. The V segment lost 3 bases and the J segment 3 bases; nucleotides outside the gene matches: 10. CDR3 size: 17 residues. The germline CDR1 and CDR2 sequences are SGHTA and FQGNSA. The CDR3, as DNA: TGTGCCAGCAGCTTCGCGGGAGGGCCGCTGTCAACAGATACGCAGTATTTT. It translates to CASSFAGGPLSTDTQYF.

This clonotype was counted between two and nine times. The chain recombines TRBV28 with TRBJ2-5; D gene ambiguous. The CDR3 runs 17 residues. V lost 5 bases and J lost 1, with 20 bases in between. Looked up from germline, CDR1 is MDHEN and CDR2 is SYDVKM. This CDR3 is CASSPELPTSRQETQYF. CDR3 coding DNA: TGTGCCAGCAGTCCCGAGCTACCCACTTCGCGCCAAGAGACCCAGTACTTC. The full variable domain, rest sourced from reference TRBV28 and TRBJ2-5, is DVKVTQSSRYLVKRTGEKVFLECVQDMDHENMFWYRQDPGLGLRLIYFSYDVKMKEKGDIPEGYSVSREKKERFSLILESASTNQTSMYLCASSPELPTSRQETQYFGPGTRLLVL.

This clonotype occurred a few times. The DNA is omitted, as the CDR3 cannot be located on it reliably, and the CDR3 follows TCRdb's listing. The rearrangement joins TRBV20-1 to TRBJ2-7; TRBD1 is taken as the D call from the table, unchecked against the DNA. Germline V gives CDR1 DFQATT, CDR2 SNEGSKA (reference sequence). The CDR3 numbers 14 amino acids, ends counted. The CDR3 here is CSVWERESPYEQYF.

This clonotype came up a few times. The V and J genes are TRBV9 and TRBJ2-1, with TRBD2 matching over 11 bases. Losses at the gene ends were 4 bases for V and 8 bases for J; bases not matched to a gene: 11. The CDR3 is 16 amino acids. The germline gives CDR1 SGDLS, CDR2 YYNGEE. Here the CDR3 DNA reads TGTGCCAGCAGCCTGTCCACTAGCGGGAGTACGGATGAGCAGTTCTTC. This translates into CASSLSTSGSTDEQFF.

The V gene is TRBV20-1, the J gene TRBJ2-6, with no clear D. Trimming took 3 bases from V and 0 from J, leaving 9 bases between them. CDR1 is DFQATT, CDR2 SNEGSKA, per germline (reference sequence). The CDR3 contains 15 residues. The CDR3 region has the DNA TGCAGTGCTAGCCCCGTGGCCTCTGGGGCCAACGTCCTGACTTTC. This gives the protein CSASPVASGANVLTF.

As for this clonotype: The junction differs from germline at one of its ends, possibly a read error. The chain carries TRBV4-3 and TRBJ2-3; maybe TRBD2 (6 bases). Looked up from germline, CDR1 is LGHNA and CDR2 is YSLEER. CDR3 size: 15 residues. This CDR3 is CASNQAGGVEDTQYF. The DNA for the CDR3 is TGCGCCAGCAACCAAGCCGGCGGGGTCGAAGATACGCAGTATTTT.

The table lists this clonotype with a few counts. The V call is TRBV5-5, the J call TRBJ1-1, with D unclear. In germline, CDR1 is SGHKS, CDR2 YYEKEE (reference sequence). V lost 1 base, J lost 1 base, and 8 bases lay in between. The CDR3 spans 14 residues. In DNA form, the CDR3 reads TGTGCCAGCAGCTTGATCTCGGGGAACACTGAAGCTTTCTTT. Translation: CASSLISGNTEAFF.

This clonotype was seen a few times. One end of the junction is discordant with germline, which a read error may explain. The V call is TRBV6-5, the J call TRBJ2-7, with TRBD2 matching over 8 bases. There are 18 residues in the CDR3. CDR1 is MNHEY and CDR2 is SVGAGI in the germline V gene. CDR3 region: CAGSYSRSGSYSGYEQYF. CDR3 DNA: TGTGCCGGCAGTTACTCGAGGAGCGGGAGTTATTCTGGTTACGAGCAGTACTTC.

The gene calls are TRBV20-1 and TRBJ1-1; 7 bases align to TRBD1. The CDR3 runs 16 residues. The trim removed 0 bases at V and 5 bases at J, leaving 12 bases unmatched. Germline values: CDR1 DFQATT, CDR2 SNEGSKA (reference sequence). Here the CDR3 reads CSARDKERQGRTEAFF. In DNA form, the CDR3 reads TGCAGTGCTAGAGATAAAGAGCGACAGGGTAGGACTGAAGCTTTCTTT.

This chain joins TRBV4-1 and TRBJ2-1; D is possibly TRBD2 (6 bases). The V end was cut by 2 bases, the J end by 3 bases, with 23 bases between. Germline V gene lookup returns CDR1 MGHRA and CDR2 YSYEKL. The CDR3 extends over 19 amino acids. The CDR3 coding sequence is TGCGCCAGCAGCCAAACCCCTTCCCCGGGAGACTACGACTACAATGAGCAGTTCTTC. Translated, it gives CASSQTPSPGDYDYNEQFF.

The chain recombines TRBV5-1 with TRBJ2-5; 9 bases are a match to TRBD1. The junction had 9 bases not matched to a gene; V was cut back by 4 bases and J by 2 bases. The length of the CDR3 is 16 residues. The germline V gene encodes CDR1 SGHRS and CDR2 YFSETQ. The CDR3 is CASSERGTGLQETQYF. CDR3 DNA sequence: TGCGCCAGCAGCGAGCGAGGGACAGGGTTACAAGAGACCCAGTACTTC.

The chain employs TRBV4-2 and TRBJ2-1, with TRBD2 matching over 10 bases. Germline V lookup: CDR1 LGHNA, CDR2 YNFKEQ. V was clipped by 0 bases and J by 7 bases; unmatched bases: 6. This CDR3 has 16 amino acids. The CDR3 spells CASSQDLAGVRNEQFF. The CDR3, as DNA: TGTGCCAGCAGCCAAGATCTAGCGGGAGTTAGGAATGAGCAGTTCTTC.

The V gene is TRBV5-5, the J gene TRBJ1-5, with D possibly being TRBD1 (5 bases). Trimming removed 0 bases at V and 7 bases at J, with 8 bases between. This CDR3 contains 13 residues. Germline CDR1 and CDR2: SGHKS and YYEKEE (reference sequence). The CDR3 DNA reads TGTGCCAGCAGCTTGGAACAGGAGCAGCCCCAGCATTTT. It translates to CASSLEQEQPQHF.

In this sample, this clonotype turned up a few times. This chain joins TRBV3-1 and TRBJ2-3, with 7 bases matching TRBD2. Germline V gives CDR1 LGHDT, CDR2 YNNKEL (reference sequence). This CDR3 is 15 amino acids long. V lost 1 base to trimming and J lost 0 bases; unmatched junction nucleotides: 1. The CDR3 bases are TGTGCCAGCAGCCAAGGGACTAGGAGCACAGATACGCAGTATTTT. Protein product: CASSQGTRSTDTQYF.

V and J are TRBV6-5 and TRBJ2-7; 8 bases are shared with TRBD1. Germline V gene sequence: CDR1 MNHEY, CDR2 SVGAGI. The CDR3 runs 16 residues. The V segment lost 2 bases and the J segment 3 bases; nucleotides outside the gene matches: 9. CDR3 protein: CASSYDRTGKSYEQYF. CDR3 in DNA: TGTGCCAGCAGTTACGACCGGACAGGGAAGAGCTACGAGCAGTACTTC.

This clonotype was detected only a few times. This chain joins TRBV12-3 or TRBV12-4 and TRBJ2-3; the D is unclear. Trimming left V 3 bases short and J 6 bases short, with 16 bases between. The CDR3 spans 15 residues. The CDR3 region has the DNA TGTGCCAGCAGTTTTGTGGGCGGCACCCAGGATACGCAGTATTTT. It specifies CASSFVGGTQDTQYF.

This sequence joins TRBV5-1 and TRBJ2-3; D may correspond to TRBD1 or TRBD2 (6 bases each). The CDR3 is 16 residues long. V dropped 4 bases and J dropped 2 bases, with 17 bases sitting between them. Germline V gene sequence: CDR1 SGHRS, CDR2 YFSETQ. The DNA for the CDR3 is TGCGCCAGCAGCGGGTTGTCGGGGGCGAACACAGATACGCAGTATTTT. It yields the protein CASSGLSGANTDTQYF.

This clonotype was observed a handful of times. The CDR3: CASSYQTPPDTQYF. CDR3 nucleotide sequence: TGTGCCAGCAGCTACCAGACCCCTCCAGATACGCAGTATTTT. This rearrangement joins TRBV13 to TRBJ2-3, with unresolved D. The CDR3 has 14 residues. In germline, CDR1 is PRHDT, CDR2 FYEKMQ (reference sequence). V lost 4 bases to trimming and J lost 4 bases, with 12 bases between them.

This clonotype was observed a few times. The rearrangement uses TRBV13 and TRBJ2-2, with D unclear. CDR1 is PRHDT and CDR2 is FYEKMQ in the germline V gene (reference sequence). V lost 1 base, J lost 1 base, and 10 bases lay in between. The CDR3 runs to 16 residues. The CDR3 DNA reads TGTGCCAGCAGCTTAGTCGGAGATGGGAACACCGGGGAGCTGTTTTTT. Translation: CASSLVGDGNTGELFF.